The 27 T cell receptor beta chains below were found in one sample sequenced in a study of memory CD4+ T cells and cytomegalovirus serostatus (dated by TCRdb to the late 2010s). Single viable CD3+CD4+CD8-CD45RO+ cells were sorted as memory CD4+ T cells on a FACSAria II. Library generation was performed with the immunoSEQ multiplex PCR assay. Sourced from immuneACCESS, this table was stored by TCRdb with only in-frame sequences that have V and J called. A share of the clones is absent; for the studies checked, an unresolved V gene accounts for under half, and the remainder has no known explanation. The sample table lists tens of thousands of clones, less than 80% of them with a count of one. Approximately 0.82% of the sample lies in the top ten. The sequencing input was memory CD4+ T cells from blood. These receptors were collected from an adult in good health and CMV-seronegative.

The chain is built from TRBV19 and TRBJ1-4; 7 nucleotides agree with TRBD1. The trim removed 4 bases at V and 7 bases at J, leaving 9 bases unmatched. Germline loops: CDR1 LNHDA, CDR2 SQIVND (reference sequence). The CDR3 extends over 15 amino acids. CDR3: CASSNRDRGREKLFF. The CDR3 nucleotides are TGTGCCAGTAGTAACCGGGACAGAGGACGTGAAAAACTGTTTTTT.

The rearrangement links TRBV5-1 to TRBJ2-1; 8 nucleotides align to TRBD1. J lost 8 bases, V lost 4 bases, and 5 bases had no gene match. CDR1 is SGHRS, CDR2 YFSETQ, per germline. The CDR3 totals 13 residues. DNA of the CDR3: TGCGCCAGCAGCCCGCAGGGGGCGTATGAGCAGTTCTTC. Its translation: CASSPQGAYEQFF.

The J gene is TRBJ2-7, the V gene TRBV6-6, with 11 nucleotides matching TRBD1. The V gene end was trimmed by 6 bases and the J gene end by 5 bases; junction bases not matched to a gene: 9. The CDR3 totals 15 residues. Germline V lookup: CDR1 MNHNY, CDR2 SVGAGI (reference sequence). CDR3 region: CASSKGQGVRDEQYF. The CDR3 DNA follows: TGTGCCAGCAGCAAGGGACAGGGGGTTCGTGACGAGCAGTACTTC.

In this sample, this clone turned up once. The chain links TRBV10-1 to TRBJ2-2; D may correspond to TRBD1 or TRBD2 (5 bases each). The germline gives CDR1 WNHNN, CDR2 SYGVQD (reference sequence). With 6 bases removed from V and 3 bases from J, the gap between germline ends came to 11 bases. The CDR3 is 14 residues long. The DNA of the CDR3 is TGCGCCAGCAGCAGGGAGTGGTACACCGGGGAGCTGTTTTTT. The encoded protein is CASSREWYTGELFF.

The CDR3 sequence is CASSQEVSTQYF. Written as DNA, the CDR3 is TGCGCCAGCAGCCAAGAAGTCAGTACGCAGTATTTT. The chain joins TRBV4-1 to TRBJ2-3; no definite D call. The CDR3 is 12 residues long. Trimming took 0 bases from V and 8 from J, leaving 6 bases between them. Germline values: CDR1 MGHRA, CDR2 YSYEKL.

V gene TRBV15 combines with J gene TRBJ1-1; D is undetermined. The germline V gene encodes CDR1 LNHNV and CDR2 YYDKDF (reference sequence). V lost 0 bases to trimming and J lost 7 bases, with 6 bases between them. CDR3 size: 12 residues. The CDR3: CATSRDLGEAFF. CDR3 coding DNA: TGTGCCACCAGCAGAGATTTGGGTGAAGCTTTCTTT.

The gene calls are TRBV18 and TRBJ1-6; TRBD1 aligns across 8 bases. V trimming: 5 bases; J trimming: 9 bases; junction bases outside the gene matches: 6. This CDR3 is 14 amino acids long. Per germline, CDR1 KGHSH and CDR2 LQKENI. CDR3 nucleotide sequence: TGTGCCAGCTCAAAGGACAGGGAAAGTTCACCCCTCCACTTT. Translation gives CASSKDRESSPLHF.

This clone was found once. This rearrangement joins TRBV28 to TRBJ2-7, with D perhaps matching TRBD1 (6 bases). The CDR3 totals 12 residues. The germline gives CDR1 MDHEN, CDR2 SYDVKM. V shed 7 bases and J shed 1 base, with 8 bases lying between them. The CDR3 DNA follows: TGTGCCAGCAAGGACAGATCCTACGAGCAGTACTTC. Translated, it gives CASKDRSYEQYF.

The rearrangement uses TRBV5-1 and TRBJ2-5; D may be TRBD1 (6 bases). This CDR3 has 14 residues. The germline V gene has CDR1 SGHRS and CDR2 YFSETQ. Trimming took 4 bases from V and 2 from J, leaving 12 bases between them. The CDR3: CASSRDTPQETQYF. In nucleotides, the CDR3 is TGCGCCAGCAGCCGGGACACCCCACAAGAGACCCAGTACTTC.

The CDR3 DNA reads TGTGCCAGCTCACCCCGGCACAGGTACTACAATGAGCAGTTCTTC. This translates into CASSPRHRYYNEQFF. V usage is TRBV18 and J usage is TRBJ2-1; tentatively, D is TRBD1 (5 bases). Trimming took off 3 bases at V and 3 bases at J, with 12 bases between the two ends. From germline, CDR1 is KGHSH and CDR2 LQKENI. The CDR3 runs to 15 residues.

The chain links TRBV28 to TRBJ1-5; no reliable D call. Germline V gene data show CDR1 as MDHEN and CDR2 as SYDVKM. Trimming took off 7 bases at V and 0 bases at J, with 13 bases between the two ends. CDR3 size: 15 residues. CDR3 sequence reads: CASTPLRHSNQPQHF. The CDR3 nucleotides read TGTGCCAGCACGCCTTTACGTCATAGCAATCAGCCCCAGCATTTT.

The V gene is TRBV28, the J gene TRBJ1-2; TRBD1 matches 8 bases. The length of the CDR3 is 14 residues. CDR1 is MDHEN and CDR2 is SYDVKM in the germline V gene. Trimming took 5 bases from V and 7 from J; bases not matched to a gene: 9. CDR3 sequence: CASSPGQAPGGYTF. The CDR3 DNA follows: TGTGCCAGCAGTCCGGGACAGGCCCCAGGTGGCTACACCTTC.

The V gene is TRBV2, the J gene TRBJ1-2; D possibly corresponds to TRBD1 (6 bases). Germline-derived CDR1 and CDR2 are SNHLY and FYNNEI. The CDR3 length is 13 residues. Trimming took 1 base from V and 4 from J, leaving 7 bases between them. The CDR3 nucleotides read TGTGCCAGCAGTGAAGGCAGGGGCTATGGCTACACCTTC. Amino acid sequence: CASSEGRGYGYTF.

This clone was seen a single time. The chain couples TRBV5-1 to TRBJ2-3; 12 bases align to TRBD2. V dropped 1 base and J dropped 0; count of bases not matched to a gene: 3. From germline, CDR1 is SGHRS and CDR2 YFSETQ. There are 17 residues in the CDR3. The CDR3 coding sequence is TGCGCCAGCAGCTTGCCTGGGACTAGCGGGAGCACAGATACGCAGTATTTT. It encodes CASSLPGTSGSTDTQYF.

This chain connects TRBV27 to TRBJ2-5; 13 bases are shared with TRBD2. Per germline, CDR1 MNHEY and CDR2 SMNVEV (reference sequence). The CDR3 spans 15 residues. V shed 5 bases, J shed 5 bases, and the junction held 5 bases outside the gene matches. The CDR3 DNA reads TGTGCCAGCAGTATCGGGACTAGCGGGACGGAGACCCAGTACTTC. Its translation is CASSIGTSGTETQYF.

The V gene is TRBV28, the J gene TRBJ2-2; a weak D match, TRBD1 (5 bases). CDR1 is MDHEN and CDR2 is SYDVKM in the germline V gene. V lost 8 bases and J lost 1, with 14 bases in between. The CDR3 extends over 15 amino acids. CDR3 residues: CASLLKQGNTGELFF. The CDR3 DNA follows: TGTGCCAGCCTCCTCAAGCAGGGGAACACCGGGGAGCTGTTTTTT.

This chain connects TRBV12-5 to TRBJ1-3; D unresolved. Germline values: CDR1 LGHNT, CDR2 FRNRAP. Trimming removed 3 bases from V and 7 bases from J, with 4 bases in between. The CDR3 runs 11 residues. CDR3 sequence reads: CASGFANTIYF. The CDR3 nucleotides are TGTGCTAGTGGTTTTGCCAACACCATATATTTT.

This clone has only a few counts. V is TRBV18 and J is TRBJ1-3; no clear D gene. Germline CDR1 reads KGHSH; CDR2 reads LQKENI. The CDR3 is 15 residues long. Trimming left V 6 bases short and J 0 bases short, with 12 bases between. CDR3 sequence: CASSRDMSSGNTIYF. The DNA of the CDR3 is TGTGCCAGCTCTCGTGATATGAGCTCTGGAAACACCATATATTTT.

This chain joins TRBV11-2 and TRBJ1-3; D unclear. CDR1 and CDR2 from the germline V gene are SGHAT and FQNNGV. V was trimmed by 6 bases and J by 7 bases, leaving 7 bases between them. CDR3 length: 11 residues. The CDR3 loop is CASSPKNTIYF. The CDR3 DNA reads TGTGCCAGCAGTCCGAAGAACACCATATATTTT.

This chain joins TRBV5-1 and TRBJ2-1, with 9 bases matching TRBD1. Germline trimming cut 2 bases from V and 7 bases from J; bases unmatched to any gene: 4. This CDR3 spans 14 amino acids. The germline V gene encodes CDR1 SGHRS and CDR2 YFSETQ. This chain's CDR3 is CASSLQGARNEQFF. The CDR3 nucleotides are TGCGCCAGCAGCTTACAGGGGGCGAGGAATGAGCAGTTCTTC. Filled out from reference TRBV5-1 and TRBJ2-1, the complete variable domain reads KAGVTQTPRYLIKTRGQQVTLSCSPISGHRSVSWYQQTPGQGLQFLFEYFSETQRNKGNFPGRFSGRQFSNSRSEMNVSTLELGDSALYLCASSLQGARNEQFFGPGTRLTVL.

The V and J genes are TRBV28 and TRBJ1-1, with D possibly matching TRBD1 (5 bases). CDR3 length: 15 amino acids. V lost 5 bases and J lost 3, with 16 bases in between. The germline gives CDR1 MDHEN, CDR2 SYDVKM. CDR3 DNA: TGTGCCAGCAGTCTAAAAACGGGACCCTACACTGAAGCTTTCTTT. Protein: CASSLKTGPYTEAFF. Filled out from reference TRBV28 and TRBJ1-1, the complete variable domain reads DVKVTQSSRYLVKRTGEKVFLECVQDMDHENMFWYRQDPGLGLRLIYFSYDVKMKEKGDIPEGYSVSREKKERFSLILESASTNQTSMYLCASSLKTGPYTEAFFGQGTRLTVV.

This rearrangement joins TRBV4-2 to TRBJ2-1, with D possibly being TRBD2 (7 bases). V was clipped by 7 bases and J by 5 bases, with 15 bases between them. This CDR3 is built from 14 residues. Germline V gene data show CDR1 as LGHNA and CDR2 as YNFKEQ. The CDR3 loop is CASTAGAGDNEQFF. DNA for the CDR3: TGTGCCAGCACGGCGGGAGCAGGGGACAATGAGCAGTTCTTC.

V is TRBV21-1 and J is TRBJ2-1; the table's D call, TRBD2, was not checked against the DNA. TRBV21-1 has pseudogene status. The CDR3 runs to 16 residues. The CDR3 sequence is CASSNGPWSSYNEQFF. CDR3 coding DNA: TGTGCCAGCAGCAACGGTCCGTGGAGCTCCTACAATGAGCAGTTCTTC.

V is TRBV5-6 and J is TRBJ1-1, with D maybe TRBD1 (5 bases). The germline CDR1 and CDR2 sequences are SGHDT and YYEEEE. V was clipped by 5 bases and J by 1 base, with 12 bases between them. This CDR3 comprises 14 residues. CDR3 in amino acids: CASRGVVGNTEAFF. The CDR3 DNA sequence: TGTGCCAGCAGAGGGGTGGTGGGGAACACTGAAGCTTTCTTT. Combining the CDR3 with reference TRBV5-6 and TRBJ1-1 gives the whole variable domain DAGVTQSPTHLIKTRGQQVTLRCSPKSGHDTVSWYQQALGQGPQFIFQYYEEEERQRGNFPDRFSGHQFPNYSSELNVNALLLGDSALYLCASRGVVGNTEAFFGQGTRLTVV.

This clone showed up just once. The chain is built from TRBV28 and TRBJ1-4; D is uncertain. The V gene lost 4 bases and the J gene lost 7 bases, with 16 bases spanning the gap. The CDR3 length is 15 residues. In germline, CDR1 is MDHEN, CDR2 SYDVKM. The DNA for the CDR3 is TGTGCCAGCAGTTCTCCCTGGGATAGAGGTGAAAAACTGTTTTTT. This codes for CASSSPWDRGEKLFF. The whole variable domain, remainder taken from reference TRBV28 and TRBJ1-4, is DVKVTQSSRYLVKRTGEKVFLECVQDMDHENMFWYRQDPGLGLRLIYFSYDVKMKEKGDIPEGYSVSREKKERFSLILESASTNQTSMYLCASSSPWDRGEKLFFGSGTQLSVL.

The rearrangement links TRBV27 to TRBJ1-6; D possibly corresponds to TRBD1 (6 bases). This CDR3 contains 14 residues. Germline CDR1 and CDR2: MNHEY and SMNVEV (reference sequence). V shed 2 bases and J shed 9 bases, with 11 bases lying between them. CDR3: CASSLGQIGSPLHF. Written as DNA, the CDR3 is TGTGCCAGCAGTTTAGGACAGATAGGTTCACCCCTCCACTTT.

The table lists this clone with a few counts. The chain recombines TRBV4-1 with TRBJ1-3; D gene unclear. V was shortened by 0 bases and J by 1 base, with 10 bases between the two germline ends. The CDR3 sequence is 16 residues long. CDR1 and CDR2 (germline): MGHRA, YSYEKL. CDR3 coding DNA: TGCGCCAGCAGCCAAGAATCAACCGAATCTGGAAACACCATATATTTT. Translated, it gives CASSQESTESGNTIYF.